Listed here are 31 T cell receptor beta chains from one sample, sequenced in a study of blood T cells in healthy people across ages. Sample-barcoded 5' priming and a J-beta primer mix drove a second PCR of roughly 6 to 12 cycles. TCRdb re-called the 5' RACE reads through MiXCR, storing one row per CDR3 protein. The table includes around 1,600,000 distinct CDR3 sequences, roughly two fifths detected once. The sample consisted of blood. All receptors derive from a woman between 18 and 30 years old in good health.

This rearrangement joins TRBV12-3 or TRBV12-4 to TRBJ2-7; D may match TRBD1 or TRBD2 (5 bases each). The CDR3 contains 12 residues. The V gene lost 4 bases and the J gene lost 9 bases, with 13 bases spanning the gap. The CDR3 DNA follows: TGTGCCAGCAGTTCCCGGGGAAGGGGGCAGTACTTC. As protein: CASSSRGRGQYF.

J is TRBJ1-5 and V is TRBV6-5, with a tentative D call TRBD1 (6 bases). The CDR3 runs to 14 residues. The V end was cut by 1 base, the J end by 9 bases, with 13 bases between. CDR1 and CDR2 from the germline V gene are MNHEY and SVGAGI. CDR3 residues: CASSYLGAEGPQHF. The CDR3 coding sequence is TGTGCCAGCAGTTACTTGGGGGCTGAAGGGCCCCAGCATTTT.

The J gene is TRBJ2-7, the V gene TRBV4-2, with 7 bases matching TRBD1. Looked up from germline, CDR1 is LGHNA and CDR2 is YNFKEQ. The CDR3 length is 18 residues. Trimming removed 2 bases from V and 5 bases from J; junction bases left unmatched: 18. For the CDR3, the DNA is TGTGCCAGCAGCCAAAGGGCCTTAAAGGGGGCAAGGAGGAACGAGCAGTACTTC. Its protein product is CASSQRALKGARRNEQYF.

This chain uses TRBV30 with TRBJ2-7, with D perhaps TRBD2 (7 bases). The CDR3 runs 15 residues. Trimming shortened V by 2 bases and J by 4 bases, and 18 bases separated the two germline ends. The germline CDR1 and CDR2 sequences are GTSNPN and SVGIG (reference sequence). The CDR3 DNA reads TGTGCCTGGAGTCTTACCGGGGGGCTGGGGTACGAGCAGTACTTC. It encodes CAWSLTGGLGYEQYF.

This clonotype was picked up a small number of times. The V and J genes are TRBV2 and TRBJ2-7, with D perhaps assigned TRBD1 or TRBD2 (5 bases each). CDR1 is SNHLY and CDR2 is FYNNEI in the germline V gene. V was cut by 8 bases and J by 11 bases, with 16 bases left in between. This CDR3 is built from 11 residues. CDR3 sequence reads: CASCEPGPKYF. The CDR3 DNA is TGTGCCAGCTGCGAACCGGGACCAAAGTACTTC.

The chain is built from TRBV7-2 and TRBJ2-5; the match to TRBD2 covers 7 bases. The CDR3 has 14 residues. V gave up 5 bases and J gave up 7 bases; unmatched junction bases: 10. Germline V lookup: CDR1 SGHTA, CDR2 FQGNSA. The CDR3 spells CASSPPLAEGTQYF. The CDR3 DNA is TGTGCCAGCAGCCCTCCCCTAGCGGAAGGGACCCAGTACTTC.

This clonotype appeared a few times. The J gene is TRBJ2-4, the V gene TRBV28; 10 bases match TRBD2. This CDR3 is built from 17 residues. The germline V gene has CDR1 MDHEN and CDR2 SYDVKM. V dropped 1 base and J dropped 5; count of bases not matched to a gene: 8. The CDR3 here is CASSLSLLAGVQNIQYF. The CDR3 DNA reads TGTGCCAGCAGTTTATCCCTGCTAGCGGGAGTCCAAAACATTCAGTACTTC.

V is TRBV4-2 and J is TRBJ2-5; D is perhaps TRBD2 (6 bases). The CDR3 has 17 residues. Germline CDR1 reads LGHNA; CDR2 reads YNFKEQ. Trimming stripped 0 bases from V and 0 bases from J, with 14 bases between. CDR3 DNA sequence: TGTGCCAGCAGCCAAGACCGGGACTTCCAGTACCAAGAGACCCAGTACTTC. It yields the protein CASSQDRDFQYQETQYF.

This clonotype turned up a few times. This chain connects TRBV5-5 to TRBJ1-1; no reliable D call. The CDR3 has 13 amino acids. Germline V gene data show CDR1 as SGHKS and CDR2 as YYEKEE (reference sequence). V was pared by 2 bases and J by 4 bases, with 9 bases between. CDR3 in DNA: TGTGCCAGCAGCTTTCGAAGGGCCACTGAAGCTTTCTTT. Protein: CASSFRRATEAFF.

The V and J genes are TRBV6-5 and TRBJ2-7, with TRBD1 matching over 9 bases. The V gene end was trimmed by 7 bases and the J gene end by 3 bases; junction bases not matched to a gene: 7. Germline CDR1 MNHEY, CDR2 SVGAGI. This CDR3 comprises 14 residues. The CDR3 DNA is TGTGCCAGCAACGTACAGGGGGCCGGCTACGAGCAGTACTTC. Its translation: CASNVQGAGYEQYF.

The chain has TRBV7-2 and TRBJ2-3, with D unclear. The V end lost 0 bases, the J end lost 7 bases, and 5 bases lay between the germline ends. The CDR3 totals 12 residues. The germline gives CDR1 SGHTA, CDR2 FQGNSA. The CDR3 region is CASSLADYTQYF. CDR3 bases: TGTGCCAGCAGCTTAGCAGACTATACGCAGTATTTT.

In this sample, this clonotype turned up a few times. This chain connects TRBV6-2 or TRBV6-3 to TRBJ1-5; D not resolved. Trimming took 0 bases from V and 5 from J, leaving 11 bases between them. CDR1 is MNHEY and CDR2 is SVGEGT in the germline V gene. This CDR3 spans 15 amino acids. CDR3 in amino acids: CASSYSILGHQPQHF. CDR3 in DNA: TGTGCCAGCAGTTACTCGATCCTGGGTCATCAGCCCCAGCATTTT.

Concerning this clonotype itself: One end of the junction fails to match germline, which may point to a read error. The V gene is TRBV28, the J gene TRBJ2-7, with 7 bases lining up with TRBD1. The germline CDR1 and CDR2 sequences are MDHEN and SYDVKM. CDR3 length: 15 residues. The CDR3 loop reads CASSTFRQGSSEQYF. The CDR3 nucleotides are TGTGCCAGCAGTACCTTTCGACAGGGTTCCTCCGAGCAGTACTTC.

The table lists this clonotype with a few counts. The chain joins TRBV4-1 to TRBJ1-3; D not resolved. V was shortened by 4 bases and J by 0 bases, with 19 bases between the two germline ends. The germline gives CDR1 MGHRA, CDR2 YSYEKL. The CDR3 runs 18 residues. The CDR3 nucleotides are TGCGCCAGCAGCCGCCCGTGGGCAGTGATGAGCTCTGGAAACACCATATATTTT. Translation gives CASSRPWAVMSSGNTIYF.

This chain links TRBV12-3 or TRBV12-4 with TRBJ1-1; D gene uncertain. The CDR3 consists of 14 residues. V lost 3 bases, J lost 10 bases, and 18 bases lay in between. The CDR3: CASSFGPLEGGAFF. CDR3 nucleotides: TGTGCCAGCAGTTTTGGACCTTTGGAGGGAGGAGCTTTCTTT.

Concerning this clonotype itself: At one boundary the junction diverges from the germline segment, which might be a read error. V gene TRBV7-7 combines with J gene TRBJ2-3, with 11 bases lining up with TRBD2. Germline assignment: CDR1 SSHAT and CDR2 FNYEAQ (reference sequence). The CDR3 length is 15 residues. The CDR3, as DNA: TGTGCTAGCAGCCGTAGCGGGAGGGCGGCAGATACGCAGTATTTT. Protein product: CASSRSGRAADTQYF. The variable domain in full, with the rest retrieved from reference TRBV7-7 and TRBJ2-3, is GAGVSQSPRYKVTKRGQDVTLRCDPISSHATLYWYQQALGQGPEFLTYFNYEAQPDKSGLPSDRFSAERPEGSISTLTIQRTEQRDSAMYRCASSRSGRAADTQYFGPGTRLTVL.

V is TRBV20-1 and J is TRBJ1-5, with TRBD1 matching over 7 bases. The CDR3 length is 15 residues. The V gene's germline CDR1 is DFQATT and CDR2 SNEGSKA (reference sequence). With V trimmed by 1 base and J by 6 bases, 9 bases remained unmatched. The CDR3 spells CSARGERGLIQPQHF. The CDR3 DNA is TGCAGTGCTAGAGGAGAAAGGGGGCTGATTCAGCCCCAGCATTTT.

The sample holds a few counts of this clonotype. The chain carries TRBV4-3 and TRBJ1-3; TRBD1 might be the D (5 bases). The CDR3 sequence is 15 residues long. V was shortened by 0 bases and J by 0 bases, with 6 bases between the two germline ends. Germline V lookup: CDR1 LGHNA, CDR2 YSLEER. The CDR3 sequence is CASSQDRVSGNTIYF. In nucleotides, the CDR3 is TGCGCCAGCAGCCAAGACAGGGTCTCTGGAAACACCATATATTTT.

The J gene is TRBJ2-5, the V gene TRBV27; 10 bases are shared with TRBD1. Trimming cost V 5 bases and J 4 bases; bases outside gene matches: 7. The CDR3 runs 15 residues. Germline CDR1 MNHEY, CDR2 SMNVEV (reference sequence). The CDR3 DNA reads TGTGCCAGCAGTCCGGTGGACAGGGGGGGAGAGACCCAGTACTTC. Amino acids: CASSPVDRGGETQYF.

The CDR3 spells CASSLLDRGRGYGSNQPQHF. Written as DNA, the CDR3 is TGTGCCAGCAGCTTATTGGACAGGGGAAGGGGGTATGGCAGCAATCAGCCCCAGCATTTT. V gene TRBV7-2 combines with J gene TRBJ1-5; 9 positions agree with TRBD1. The ends lost 2 bases at V and 1 base at J; junction bases unmatched: 15. The CDR3 has 20 residues. The germline V gene has CDR1 SGHTA and CDR2 FQGNSA. Drawing the rest from reference TRBV7-2 and TRBJ1-5, the complete variable domain is GAGVSQSPSNKVTEKGKDVELRCDPISGHTALYWYRQSLGQGLEFLIYFQGNSAPDKSGLPSDRFSAERTGGSVSTLTIQRTQQEDSAVYLCASSLLDRGRGYGSNQPQHFGDGTRLSIL.

This chain links TRBV29-1 with TRBJ1-2; no clear D gene. Trimming left V 4 bases short and J 8 bases short, with 26 bases between. Germline V gene sequence: CDR1 SQVTM, CDR2 ANQGSEA. The CDR3 has 16 amino acids. The CDR3 coding sequence is TGCAGCGTTGTGTCGCAGGTAGACATTTATTCGTGGGGCTACACCTTC. It specifies CSVVSQVDIYSWGYTF. The full variable domain, in which reference TRBV29-1 and TRBJ1-2 provide the parts outside the CDR3, is SAVISQKPSRDICQRGTSLTIQCQVDSQVTMMFWYRQQPGQSLTLIATANQGSEATYESGFVIDKFPISRPNLTFSTLTVSNMSPEDSSIYLCSVVSQVDIYSWGYTFGSGTRLTVV.

The table lists this clonotype with a few counts. The CDR3: CASSHLAGGHPFF. The CDR3 bases are TGCGCCAGCAGCCACTTAGCGGGAGGGCACCCGTTCTTC. The genes are TRBV4-1 and TRBJ2-1; 11 positions match TRBD2. V lost 3 bases to trimming and J lost 15 bases; unmatched junction nucleotides: 7. From germline, CDR1 is MGHRA and CDR2 YSYEKL. The CDR3 is 13 residues long.

The rearrangement joins TRBV7-2 to TRBJ1-2, with TRBD1 matching over 7 bases. After removal of 5 bases from V and 5 bases from J, the junction contained 5 bases not matched to a gene. Looked up from germline, CDR1 is SGHTA and CDR2 is FQGNSA. The CDR3 covers 13 residues. CDR3 in amino acids: CASSRDRQYGYTF. The DNA of the CDR3 is TGTGCCAGCAGCCGGGACAGACAATATGGCTACACCTTC.

This clonotype was recorded many times. The junction departs from germline at one end; a sequencing error may be responsible. This sequence joins TRBV7-2 and TRBJ2-1, with TRBD2 matching over 11 bases. The CDR3 extends over 15 amino acids. Germline loops: CDR1 SGHTA, CDR2 FQGNSA. In DNA form, the CDR3 reads TGTGCCAGCAGTTTAGCGGGGGGGCAATACAATGAGCAGTTCTTC. Its protein product is CASSLAGGQYNEQFF.

This clonotype was picked up a small number of times. The V gene is TRBV6-5, the J gene TRBJ2-7, with D perhaps matching TRBD1 (6 bases). The CDR3 runs 14 residues. CDR1 and CDR2 (germline): MNHEY, SVGAGI. The ends were cut back, 5 bases at V and 3 bases at J, with 14 bases in the middle. The CDR3 bases are TGTGCCAGCAGTCCGACAGGTTTTAACTACGAGCAGTACTTC. Its protein is CASSPTGFNYEQYF.

With regard to this clonotype: One end of the junction is discordant with germline, which a read error may explain. The chain combines TRBV11-3 with TRBJ1-1; no reliable D call. This CDR3 has 13 residues. Germline V gives CDR1 SGHNT, CDR2 YENEEA. CDR3 coding DNA: TGTGCCAGCAGCCTAGCGACATACACTGGAGCTTTCTTT. Translation: CASSLATYTGAFF.

The chain uses TRBV6-6 and TRBJ2-5; TRBD2 matches at 9 bases. Germline CDR1 and CDR2: MNHNY and SVGAGI (reference sequence). Trimming cost V 6 bases and J 11 bases; bases outside gene matches: 13. The CDR3 runs to 14 residues. CDR3 bases: TGTGCCAGCAGCGCGGGAGGGCCGGTCGATGAGCAGTACTTC. This translates into CASSAGGPVDEQYF.

This clonotype was observed at least ten times. This chain uses TRBV5-1 with TRBJ1-2; 7 bases fit TRBD1. In germline, CDR1 is SGHRS, CDR2 YFSETQ. The CDR3 totals 13 residues. Trimming took 5 bases from V and 1 from J; bases not matched to a gene: 2. The CDR3 coding sequence is TGCGCCAGCAGGTGGGACAGTAACTATGGCTACACCTTC. It translates to CASRWDSNYGYTF.

Comment on this clonotype: A read error may be the cause here, since a much bigger clone is one base away. This chain joins TRBV20-1 and TRBJ1-6; 7 bases match TRBD1. The CDR3 extends over 16 amino acids. Looked up from germline, CDR1 is DFQATT and CDR2 is SNEGSKA (reference sequence). The CDR3 loop reads CSARGAGGVYNSPPHF. Here the CDR3 DNA reads TGCAGTGCACGAGGGGCAGGGGGAGTCTATAATTCACCCCCCCACTTT.

This clonotype was seen only a few times. This chain connects TRBV24-1 to TRBJ2-5; 7 bases fit TRBD1. V lost 4 bases and J lost 9; bases outside the gene matches: 13. Germline CDR1 KGHDR, CDR2 SFDVKD. This CDR3 comprises 15 residues. In DNA, the CDR3 is TGTGCCACCAGTGACCCCGGACAGGCTATGGGGGCCCAGTACTTC. This encodes CATSDPGQAMGAQYF.

The gene calls are TRBV27 and TRBJ2-3; 10 nucleotides line up with TRBD2. Germline loops: CDR1 MNHEY, CDR2 SMNVEV (reference sequence). V lost 3 bases to trimming and J lost 5 bases; unmatched junction nucleotides: 8. The CDR3 sequence is 16 residues long. The CDR3 sequence is CASSLLPGLARDTQYF. In nucleotides, the CDR3 is TGTGCCAGCAGTTTGCTTCCGGGACTAGCGAGAGATACGCAGTATTTT.